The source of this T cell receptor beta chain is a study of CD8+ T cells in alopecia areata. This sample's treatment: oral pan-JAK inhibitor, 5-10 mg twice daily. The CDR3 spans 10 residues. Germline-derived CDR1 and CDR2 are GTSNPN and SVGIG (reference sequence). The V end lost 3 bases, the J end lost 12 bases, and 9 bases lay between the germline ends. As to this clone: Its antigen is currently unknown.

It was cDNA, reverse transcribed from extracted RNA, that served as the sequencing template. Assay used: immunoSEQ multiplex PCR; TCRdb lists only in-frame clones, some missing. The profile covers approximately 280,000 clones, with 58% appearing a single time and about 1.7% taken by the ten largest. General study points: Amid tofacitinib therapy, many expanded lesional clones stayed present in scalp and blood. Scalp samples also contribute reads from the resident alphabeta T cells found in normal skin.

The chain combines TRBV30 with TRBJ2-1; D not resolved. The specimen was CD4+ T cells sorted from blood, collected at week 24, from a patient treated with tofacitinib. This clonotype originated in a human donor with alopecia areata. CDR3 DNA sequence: TGTGCCTGGAGCACACTGGGGCAGTTCTTC. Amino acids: CAWSTLGQFF. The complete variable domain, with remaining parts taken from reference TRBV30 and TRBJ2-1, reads SQTIHQWPATLVQPVGSPLSLECTVEGTSNPNLYWYRQAAGRGLQLLFYSVGIGQISSEVPQNLSASRPQDRQFILSSKKLLLSDSGFYLCAWSTLGQFFGPGTRLTVL.